This paragraph covers one T cell receptor beta chain sequence. Antigen specificity is unknown. The data originate from a study of cytomegalovirus exposure and HLA in healthy donors. Broader study findings: Among TCR beta chains, those listed as cytomegalovirus-associated numbered some 160.

At collection, donors were nominally healthy, but unrecorded immune exposures were probable. The PCR employed 60 Vbeta primers together with 13 Jbeta primers. TCRdb's table, derived via immunoSEQ multiplex PCR, lists solely in-frame clones and lacks some. In the table there are some 250,000 clones, 82% of which are singletons. This CDR3 is built from 12 residues. The V and J ends lost 2 bases and 5 bases respectively, with 7 bases between them. Germline V gene sequence: CDR1 MNHEY, CDR2 SVGAGI. The chain combines TRBV6-5 with TRBJ2-7; a weak D match, TRBD2 (5 bases). Sequencing input: PBMCs. The clonotype originates from a woman aged 40 to 49 in good health and CMV-seropositive. The CDR3, as DNA: TGTGCCAGCAGTTACCGAGGGAACGAGCAGTACTTC. This gives the protein CASSYRGNEQYF.